These T cell receptor beta chains were read from a single sample in a study of T cells in Graves' hyperthyroidism and ophthalmopathy. Each CDR3 protein is one row after TCRdb ran MiXCR on the multiplex PCR reads. The sample yields hundreds of thousands of distinct CDR3 sequences, approximately 17% seen once. Sequenced material: blood. These receptors originate from a woman aged 60-75 years with Graves' ophthalmopathy. CDR3s include the opening cysteine and the closing phenylalanine or tryptophan. D genes are given only for firm matches. Clone sizes are given selectively: once, few, many, or a class where the clone is expanded.

v_gene: TRBV4-2; j_gene: TRBJ2-6; d_gene: TRBD1; abundance: few; CDR3aa: CASSQDPGQGALGANVLTF; CDR3nt: TGTGCCAGCAGCCAAGACCCGGGACAGGGGGCGCTTGGGGCCAACGTCCTGACTTTC
v_gene: TRBV6-1; j_gene: TRBJ2-1; d_gene: TRBD1; abundance: many; CDR3aa: CASSLTGWFISSYNEQFF; CDR3nt: TGTGCCAGCAGTTTGACAGGGTGGTTCATCAGCTCCTACAATGAGCAGTTCTTC
v_gene: TRBV6-1; j_gene: TRBJ1-1; d_gene: NA; abundance: few; CDR3aa: CASSRSSNTEAFF; CDR3nt: TGTGCCAGCAGTAGGAGTTCGAACACTGAAGCTTTCTTT
v_gene: TRBV7-2; j_gene: TRBJ2-2; d_gene: NA; abundance: many; CDR3aa: CASSFSVNTGELFF; CDR3nt: TGTGCCAGCAGCTTTTCGGTCAACACCGGGGAGCTGTTTTTT
v_gene: TRBV3-1; j_gene: TRBJ2-1; d_gene: TRBD1; abundance: NA; CDR3aa: CASSQGTGGFYDEQFF; CDR3nt: TGTGCCAGCAGCCAAGGGACAGGGGGTTTTTATGATGAGCAGTTCTTC
v_gene: TRBV20-1; j_gene: TRBJ1-6; d_gene: TRBD1; abundance: once; CDR3aa: CSATGQGSSYNSPLHF; CDR3nt: TGCAGTGCTACCGGACAGGGGAGCTCCTATAATTCACCCCTCCACTTT
v_gene: TRBV11-2; j_gene: TRBJ2-1; d_gene: TRBD1; abundance: few; CDR3aa: CASSYRGLSEQFF; CDR3nt: TGTGCCAGCAGTTACAGGGGGCTTAGTGAGCAGTTCTTC
v_gene: TRBV11-3; j_gene: TRBJ2-3; d_gene: TRBD2; abundance: many; CDR3aa: CASSLLAGGPTTDTQYF; CDR3nt: TGTGCCAGCAGCTTACTAGCGGGAGGGCCTACCACAGATACGCAGTATTTT
v_gene: TRBV14; j_gene: TRBJ2-5; d_gene: NA; abundance: many; CDR3aa: CASSQFQAGQETQYF; CDR3nt: TGTGCCAGCAGCCAATTCCAGGCCGGTCAGGAGACCCAGTACTTC
v_gene: TRBV20-1; j_gene: TRBJ1-2; d_gene: TRBD1; abundance: many; CDR3aa: CSARDRIIGGYTF; CDR3nt: TGCAGTGCTAGGGACAGGATCATCGGTGGCTACACCTTC
v_gene: TRBV7-9; j_gene: TRBJ1-3; d_gene: TRBD1; abundance: NA; CDR3aa: CASGFSPQGYPGNTIYF; CDR3nt: TGTGCCAGCGGCTTTAGCCCACAGGGGTACCCTGGAAACACCATATATTTT
v_gene: TRBV28; j_gene: TRBJ2-6; d_gene: NA; abundance: few; CDR3aa: CASSTRGSGANVLTF; CDR3nt: TGTGCCAGCAGTACACGGGGGTCTGGGGCCAACGTCCTGACTTTC
v_gene: TRBV15; j_gene: TRBJ2-7; d_gene: NA; abundance: few; CDR3aa: CATSRDLQESSYEQYF; CDR3nt: TGTGCCACCAGCAGAGATCTGCAGGAGAGCTCCTACGAGCAGTACTTC
v_gene: TRBV7-9; j_gene: TRBJ1-2; d_gene: NA; abundance: many; CDR3aa: CASSPPDKPRGYTF; CDR3nt: TGTGCCAGCAGCCCCCCGGACAAACCAAGGGGCTACACCTTC
v_gene: TRBV14; j_gene: TRBJ2-2; d_gene: NA; abundance: few; CDR3aa: CASSERTYTGELFF; CDR3nt: TGTGCCAGCAGCGAAAGGACGTATACCGGGGAGCTGTTTTTT
v_gene: TRBV14; j_gene: TRBJ2-5; d_gene: TRBD2; abundance: once; CDR3aa: CASSRWTSGETQYF; CDR3nt: TGTGCCAGCAGCCGATGGACTAGCGGCGAGACCCAGTACTTC
v_gene: TRBV6-2/TRBV6-3; j_gene: TRBJ2-1; d_gene: TRBD2; abundance: many; CDR3aa: CASKKTSGSSYNEQFF; CDR3nt: TGTGCCAGCAAAAAAACTAGCGGGAGTTCCTACAATGAGCAGTTCTTC
v_gene: TRBV2; j_gene: TRBJ2-2; d_gene: TRBD1; abundance: many; CDR3aa: CASSRDRGGGTGELFF; CDR3nt: TGTGCCAGCAGCCGAGACAGGGGAGGAGGCACCGGGGAGCTGTTTTTT
v_gene: TRBV7-2; j_gene: TRBJ1-3; d_gene: NA; abundance: many; CDR3aa: CASSLVGNTIYF; CDR3nt: TGTGCCAGCAGCTTAGTGGGAAACACCATATATTTT
v_gene: TRBV7-2; j_gene: TRBJ1-6; d_gene: NA; abundance: few; CDR3aa: CASSLGLQGYSPLHF; CDR3nt: TGTGCCAGCAGCTTAGGTTTGCAGGGGTATTCACCCCTCCACTTT
v_gene: TRBV7-3; j_gene: TRBJ2-5; d_gene: TRBD2; abundance: few; CDR3aa: CASSRVPGLRMETQYF; CDR3nt: TGTGCCAGCAGCCGAGTACCGGGACTAAGGATGGAGACCCAGTACTTC
v_gene: TRBV7-3; j_gene: TRBJ2-1; d_gene: NA; abundance: NA; CDR3aa: CASSLTEAGEQFF; CDR3nt: TGTGCCAGCAGCTTAACGGAGGCGGGCGAGCAGTTCTTC
v_gene: TRBV5-6; j_gene: TRBJ2-6; d_gene: TRBD1; abundance: NA; CDR3aa: CASSFLGQGPFSGANVLTF; CDR3nt: TGTGCCAGCAGCTTCCTCGGACAGGGCCCTTTCTCTGGGGCCAACGTCCTGACTTTC
v_gene: TRBV28; j_gene: TRBJ1-2; d_gene: NA; abundance: NA; CDR3aa: CASSVRAANYGYTF; CDR3nt: TGTGCCAGCAGTGTCAGGGCAGCTAACTATGGCTACACCTTC
v_gene: TRBV29-1; j_gene: TRBJ1-5; d_gene: TRBD1; abundance: few; CDR3aa: CSVETSLGGPVHF; CDR3nt: TGCAGCGTTGAAACCTCGTTAGGGGGCCCAGTGCATTTT
v_gene: TRBV5-1; j_gene: TRBJ1-1; d_gene: NA; abundance: many; CDR3aa: CASSPSSLNTEAFF; CDR3nt: TGCGCCAGCAGCCCCTCATCCTTGAACACTGAAGCTTTCTTT
v_gene: TRBV20-1; j_gene: TRBJ1-1; d_gene: NA; abundance: many; CDR3aa: CSATPGHKNTEAFF; CDR3nt: TGCAGTGCTACCCCGGGACACAAGAACACTGAAGCTTTCTTT
v_gene: TRBV5-1; j_gene: TRBJ1-5; d_gene: NA; abundance: many; CDR3aa: CASSRDGSSNQPQHF; CDR3nt: TGCGCCAGCAGCAGGGACGGATCTAGCAATCAGCCCCAGCATTTT
v_gene: TRBV9; j_gene: TRBJ1-5; d_gene: TRBD1; abundance: NA; CDR3aa: CASSSEGARIQPQHF; CDR3nt: TGTGCCAGCAGCTCGGAGGGGGCGCGGATTCAGCCCCAGCATTTT
v_gene: TRBV11-2; j_gene: TRBJ1-1; d_gene: NA; abundance: many; CDR3aa: CASSLDLLGVNEAFF; CDR3nt: TGTGCCAGCAGCCTCGATTTGTTGGGGGTCAATGAAGCTTTCTTT
v_gene: TRBV7-9; j_gene: TRBJ2-7; d_gene: NA; abundance: NA; CDR3aa: CASSLAWGSGEQYF; CDR3nt: TGTGCCAGCAGCTTAGCGTGGGGGTCTGGGGAGCAGTACTTC
v_gene: TRBV6-5; j_gene: TRBJ2-3; d_gene: NA; abundance: many; CDR3aa: CASSYGGSVTDTQYF; CDR3nt: TGTGCCAGCAGTTACGGGGGATCGGTCACAGATACGCAGTATTTT
v_gene: TRBV6-2/TRBV6-3; j_gene: TRBJ2-7; d_gene: TRBD2; abundance: many; CDR3aa: CASSTTSGMGEQYF; CDR3nt: TGTGCCAGCAGTACGACTAGCGGGATGGGCGAGCAGTACTTC
v_gene: TRBV10-2; j_gene: TRBJ2-2; d_gene: NA; abundance: NA; CDR3aa: CASSPENTGELFF; CDR3nt: TGCGCCAGCTCTCCGGAGAACACCGGGGAGCTGTTTTTT
v_gene: TRBV5-8; j_gene: TRBJ1-4; d_gene: TRBD1; abundance: many; CDR3aa: CASSSGTGRDEKLFF; CDR3nt: TGTGCCAGCAGCTCAGGGACAGGCCGAGATGAAAAACTGTTTTTT
v_gene: TRBV5-6; j_gene: TRBJ1-1; d_gene: NA; abundance: NA; CDR3aa: CASSLRWYGTPNTEAFF; CDR3nt: TGTGCCAGCAGCTTGAGGTGGTACGGGACACCGAACACTGAAGCTTTCTTT
v_gene: TRBV28; j_gene: TRBJ2-1; d_gene: TRBD1; abundance: NA; CDR3aa: CASRLGERQGSYNEQFF; CDR3nt: TGTGCCAGTAGATTGGGAGAAAGACAGGGCTCCTACAATGAGCAGTTCTTC
v_gene: TRBV5-1; j_gene: TRBJ2-2; d_gene: TRBD2; abundance: few; CDR3aa: CASSRGPREQDTGELFF; CDR3nt: TGCGCCAGCAGCCGCGGGCCGCGGGAGCAGGACACCGGGGAGCTGTTTTTT
v_gene: TRBV6-1; j_gene: TRBJ2-7; d_gene: TRBD1; abundance: many; CDR3aa: CASIRTGSYEQYF; CDR3nt: TGTGCCAGCATTCGGACAGGTTCCTACGAGCAGTACTTC
v_gene: TRBV6-1; j_gene: TRBJ1-3; d_gene: NA; abundance: NA; CDR3aa: CASSTPGFGNTIYF; CDR3nt: TGTGCCAGCAGTACCCCAGGGTTTGGAAACACCATATATTTT
v_gene: TRBV4-3; j_gene: TRBJ2-5; d_gene: TRBD1; abundance: many; CDR3aa: CASSQDGQGGETQYF; CDR3nt: TGCGCCAGCAGCCAAGATGGACAGGGTGGAGAGACCCAGTACTTC